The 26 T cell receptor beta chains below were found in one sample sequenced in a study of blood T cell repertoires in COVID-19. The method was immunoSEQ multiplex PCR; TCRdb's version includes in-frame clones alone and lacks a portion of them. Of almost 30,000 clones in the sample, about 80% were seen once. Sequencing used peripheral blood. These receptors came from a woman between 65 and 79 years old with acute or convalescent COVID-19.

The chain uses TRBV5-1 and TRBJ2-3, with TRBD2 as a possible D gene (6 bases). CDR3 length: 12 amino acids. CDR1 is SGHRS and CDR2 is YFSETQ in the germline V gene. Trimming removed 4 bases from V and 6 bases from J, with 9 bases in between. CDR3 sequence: CASSNRGDTQYF. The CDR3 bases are TGCGCCAGCAGCAATCGGGGGGATACGCAGTATTTT. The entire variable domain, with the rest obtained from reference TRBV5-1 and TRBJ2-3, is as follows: KAGVTQTPRYLIKTRGQQVTLSCSPISGHRSVSWYQQTPGQGLQFLFEYFSETQRNKGNFPGRFSGRQFSNSRSEMNVSTLELGDSALYLCASSNRGDTQYFGPGTRLTVL.

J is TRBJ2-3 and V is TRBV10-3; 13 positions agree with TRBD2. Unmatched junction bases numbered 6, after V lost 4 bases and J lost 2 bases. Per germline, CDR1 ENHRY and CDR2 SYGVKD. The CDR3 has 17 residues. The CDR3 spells CAISGFGTSGVTDTQYF. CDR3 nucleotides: TGTGCCATCAGTGGGTTTGGGACTAGCGGGGTCACAGATACGCAGTATTTT.

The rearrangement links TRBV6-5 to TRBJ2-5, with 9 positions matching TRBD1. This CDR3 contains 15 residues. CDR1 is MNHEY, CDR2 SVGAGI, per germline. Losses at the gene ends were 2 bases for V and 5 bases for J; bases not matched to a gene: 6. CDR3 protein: CASSYGQGLWETQYF. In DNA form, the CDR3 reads TGTGCCAGCAGTTACGGACAGGGGCTTTGGGAGACCCAGTACTTC.

The CDR3 coding sequence is TGTGCCAGCAGCCAAGTTGCGGAGACCCAGTACTTC. This codes for CASSQVAETQYF. This chain links TRBV4-2 with TRBJ2-5; the D is unclear. Germline lookup yields CDR1 LGHNA and CDR2 YNFKEQ. V gave up 1 base and J gave up 5 bases, with 5 bases separating them. This CDR3 region has 12 residues.

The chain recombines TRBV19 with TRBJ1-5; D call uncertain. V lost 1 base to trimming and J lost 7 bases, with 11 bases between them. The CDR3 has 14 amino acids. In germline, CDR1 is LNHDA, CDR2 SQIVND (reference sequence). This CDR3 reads CASSIGQRGQPQHF. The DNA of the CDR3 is TGTGCCAGTAGTATAGGACAAAGAGGGCAGCCCCAGCATTTT.

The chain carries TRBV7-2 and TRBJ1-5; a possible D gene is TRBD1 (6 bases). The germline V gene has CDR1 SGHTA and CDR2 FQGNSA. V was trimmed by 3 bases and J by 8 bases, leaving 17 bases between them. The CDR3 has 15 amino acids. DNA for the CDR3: TGTGCCAGCAGCTTGACAGGAGAGGCGGGGGAGCCCCAGCATTTT. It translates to CASSLTGEAGEPQHF. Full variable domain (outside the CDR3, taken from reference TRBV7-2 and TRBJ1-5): GAGVSQSPSNKVTEKGKDVELRCDPISGHTALYWYRQSLGQGLEFLIYFQGNSAPDKSGLPSDRFSAERTGGSVSTLTIQRTQQEDSAVYLCASSLTGEAGEPQHFGDGTRLSIL.

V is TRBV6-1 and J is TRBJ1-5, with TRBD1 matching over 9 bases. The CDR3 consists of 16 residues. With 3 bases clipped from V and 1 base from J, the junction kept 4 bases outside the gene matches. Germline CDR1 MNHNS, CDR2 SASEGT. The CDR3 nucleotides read TGTGCCAGCAGTGACCGGGACAGGGTCAGCAATCAGCCCCAGCATTTT. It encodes CASSDRDRVSNQPQHF.

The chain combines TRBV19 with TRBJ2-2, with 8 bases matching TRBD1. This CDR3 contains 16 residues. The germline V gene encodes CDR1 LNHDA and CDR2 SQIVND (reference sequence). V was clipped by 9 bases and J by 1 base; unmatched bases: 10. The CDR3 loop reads CASRRGQGGNTGELFF. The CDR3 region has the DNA TGTGCCAGCCGCCGCGGACAGGGCGGGAACACCGGGGAGCTGTTTTTT.

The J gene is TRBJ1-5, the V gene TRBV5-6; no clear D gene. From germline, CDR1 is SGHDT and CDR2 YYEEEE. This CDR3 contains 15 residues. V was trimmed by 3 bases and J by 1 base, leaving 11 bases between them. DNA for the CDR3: TGTGCCAGCAGCTCTACTGACACAAGCAATCAGCCCCAGCATTTT. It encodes CASSSTDTSNQPQHF.

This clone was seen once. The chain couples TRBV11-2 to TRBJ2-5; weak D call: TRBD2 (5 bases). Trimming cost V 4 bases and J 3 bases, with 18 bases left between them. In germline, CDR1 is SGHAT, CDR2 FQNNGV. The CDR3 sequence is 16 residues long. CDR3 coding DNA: TGTGCCAGCAGCTCACCAGGCGAGGGATACAAAGAGACCCAGTACTTC. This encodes CASSSPGEGYKETQYF.

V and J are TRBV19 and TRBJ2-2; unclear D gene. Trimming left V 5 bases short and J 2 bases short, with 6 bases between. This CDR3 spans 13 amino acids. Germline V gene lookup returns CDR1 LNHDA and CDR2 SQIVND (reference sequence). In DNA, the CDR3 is TGTGCCAGTAGTTTCAGTAACACCGGGGAGCTGTTTTTT. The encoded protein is CASSFSNTGELFF.

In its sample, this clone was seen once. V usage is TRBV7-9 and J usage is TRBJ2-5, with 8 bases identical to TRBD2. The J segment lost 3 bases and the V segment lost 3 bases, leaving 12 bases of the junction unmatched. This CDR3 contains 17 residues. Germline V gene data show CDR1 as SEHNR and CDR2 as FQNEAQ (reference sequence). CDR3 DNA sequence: TGTGCCAGCAGCTTTTGGCGCGGGGGGTTCTCGGAAGAGACCCAGTACTTC. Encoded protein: CASSFWRGGFSEETQYF. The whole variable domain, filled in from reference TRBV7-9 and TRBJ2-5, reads DTGVSQNPRHKITKRGQNVTFRCDPISEHNRLYWYRQTLGQGPEFLTYFQNEAQLEKSRLLSDRFSAERPKGSFSTLEIQRTEQGDSAMYLCASSFWRGGFSEETQYFGPGTRLLVL.

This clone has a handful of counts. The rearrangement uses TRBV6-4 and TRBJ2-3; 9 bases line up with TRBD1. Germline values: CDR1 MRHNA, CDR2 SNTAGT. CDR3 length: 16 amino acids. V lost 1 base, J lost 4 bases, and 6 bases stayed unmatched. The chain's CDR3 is CASSDFGTGSPDTQYF. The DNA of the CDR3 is TGTGCCAGCAGTGACTTTGGGACAGGGTCCCCAGATACGCAGTATTTT.

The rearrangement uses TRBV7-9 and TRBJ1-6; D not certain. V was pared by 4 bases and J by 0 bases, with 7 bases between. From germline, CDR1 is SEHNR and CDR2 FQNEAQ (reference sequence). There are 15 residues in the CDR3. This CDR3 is CASSSTSSYNSPLHF. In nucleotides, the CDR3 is TGTGCCAGCAGCTCCACAAGCTCCTATAATTCACCCCTCCACTTT. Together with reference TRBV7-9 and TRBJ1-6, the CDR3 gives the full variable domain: DTGVSQNPRHKITKRGQNVTFRCDPISEHNRLYWYRQTLGQGPEFLTYFQNEAQLEKSRLLSDRFSAERPKGSFSTLEIQRTEQGDSAMYLCASSSTSSYNSPLHFGNGTRLTVT.

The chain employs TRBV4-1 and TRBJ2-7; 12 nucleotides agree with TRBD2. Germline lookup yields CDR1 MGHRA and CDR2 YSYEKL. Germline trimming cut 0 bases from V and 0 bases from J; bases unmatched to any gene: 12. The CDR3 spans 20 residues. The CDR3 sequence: CASSQEDLAGGFRSSYEQYF. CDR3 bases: TGCGCCAGCAGCCAAGAAGACCTAGCGGGAGGGTTCCGTAGCTCCTACGAGCAGTACTTC.

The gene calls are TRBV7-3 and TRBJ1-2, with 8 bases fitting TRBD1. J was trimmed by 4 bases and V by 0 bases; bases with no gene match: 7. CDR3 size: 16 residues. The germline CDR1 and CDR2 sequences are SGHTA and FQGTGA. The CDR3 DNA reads TGTGCCAGCAGCTTAACTCTCAGGGGGCCTTTCTATGGCTACACCTTC. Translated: CASSLTLRGPFYGYTF.

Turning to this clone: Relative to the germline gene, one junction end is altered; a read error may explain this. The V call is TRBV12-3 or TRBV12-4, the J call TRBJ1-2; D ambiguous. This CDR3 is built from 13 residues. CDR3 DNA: TGTGCCAGCAGTGACGCAGTATACTACGGCTACACCTTC. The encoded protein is CASSDAVYYGYTF.

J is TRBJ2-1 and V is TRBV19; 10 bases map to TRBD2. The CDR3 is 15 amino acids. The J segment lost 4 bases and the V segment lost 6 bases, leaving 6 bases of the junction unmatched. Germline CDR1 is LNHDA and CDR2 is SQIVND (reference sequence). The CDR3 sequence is CASSLGLAEYNEQFF. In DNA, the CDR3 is TGTGCCAGTAGCCTAGGACTAGCGGAGTACAATGAGCAGTTCTTC.

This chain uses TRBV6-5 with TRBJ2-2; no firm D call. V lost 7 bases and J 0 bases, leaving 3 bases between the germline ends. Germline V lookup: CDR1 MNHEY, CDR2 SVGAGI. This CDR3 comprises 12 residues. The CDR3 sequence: CASTSNTGELFF. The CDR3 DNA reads TGTGCCAGCACGTCGAACACCGGGGAGCTGTTTTTT.

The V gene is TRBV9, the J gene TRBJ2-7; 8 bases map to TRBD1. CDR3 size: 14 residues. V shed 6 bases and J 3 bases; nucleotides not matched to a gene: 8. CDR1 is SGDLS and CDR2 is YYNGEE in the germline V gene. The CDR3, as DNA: TGTGCCAGCAATCAAGGACAGGGCTTCTACGAGCAGTACTTC. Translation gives CASNQGQGFYEQYF. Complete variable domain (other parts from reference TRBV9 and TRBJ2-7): DSGVTQTPKHLITATGQRVTLRCSPRSGDLSVYWYQQSLDQGLQFLIQYYNGEERAKGNILERFSAQQFPDLHSELNLSSLELGDSALYFCASNQGQGFYEQYFGPGTRLTVT.

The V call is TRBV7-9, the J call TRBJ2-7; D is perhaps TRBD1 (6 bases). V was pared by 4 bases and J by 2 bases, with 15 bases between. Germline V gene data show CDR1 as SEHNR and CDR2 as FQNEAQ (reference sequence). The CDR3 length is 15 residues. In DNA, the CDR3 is TGTGCCAGCAGCTCGCCGGGACAACCACCCTACGAGCAGTACTTC. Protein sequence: CASSSPGQPPYEQYF.

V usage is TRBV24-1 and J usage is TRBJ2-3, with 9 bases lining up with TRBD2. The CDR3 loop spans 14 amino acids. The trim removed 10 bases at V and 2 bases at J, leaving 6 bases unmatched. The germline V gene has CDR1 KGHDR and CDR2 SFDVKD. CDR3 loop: CATGTSLYTDTQYF. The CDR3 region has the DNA TGTGCCACTGGGACTAGCTTATACACAGATACGCAGTATTTT.

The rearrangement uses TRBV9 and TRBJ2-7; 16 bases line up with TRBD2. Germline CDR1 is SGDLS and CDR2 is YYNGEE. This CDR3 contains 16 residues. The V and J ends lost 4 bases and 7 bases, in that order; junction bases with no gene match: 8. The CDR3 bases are TGTGCCAGCAGCCCGATAGGGACTAGCGGGAGGGATGAGCAGTACTTC. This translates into CASSPIGTSGRDEQYF. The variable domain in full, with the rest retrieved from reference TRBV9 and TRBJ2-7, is DSGVTQTPKHLITATGQRVTLRCSPRSGDLSVYWYQQSLDQGLQFLIQYYNGEERAKGNILERFSAQQFPDLHSELNLSSLELGDSALYFCASSPIGTSGRDEQYFGPGTRLTVT.

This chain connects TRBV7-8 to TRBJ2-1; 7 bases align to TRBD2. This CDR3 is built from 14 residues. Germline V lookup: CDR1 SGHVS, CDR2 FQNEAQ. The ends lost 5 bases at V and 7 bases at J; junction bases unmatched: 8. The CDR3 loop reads CASSPRTSRNEQFF. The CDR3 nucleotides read TGTGCCAGCAGCCCTAGGACTAGTCGAAATGAGCAGTTCTTC.

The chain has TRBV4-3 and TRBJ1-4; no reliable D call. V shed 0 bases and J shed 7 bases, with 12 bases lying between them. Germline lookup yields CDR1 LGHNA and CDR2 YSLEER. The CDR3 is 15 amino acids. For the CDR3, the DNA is TGCGCCAGCAGCCAAGATATTCCCTCGGGTGAAAAACTGTTTTTT. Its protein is CASSQDIPSGEKLFF.

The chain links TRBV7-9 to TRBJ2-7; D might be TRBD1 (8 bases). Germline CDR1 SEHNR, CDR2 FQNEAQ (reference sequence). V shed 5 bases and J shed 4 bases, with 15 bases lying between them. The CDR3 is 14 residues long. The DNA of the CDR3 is TGTGCCAGCAGCATCGGACAGGGAGGGTACGAGCAGTACTTC. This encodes CASSIGQGGYEQYF.